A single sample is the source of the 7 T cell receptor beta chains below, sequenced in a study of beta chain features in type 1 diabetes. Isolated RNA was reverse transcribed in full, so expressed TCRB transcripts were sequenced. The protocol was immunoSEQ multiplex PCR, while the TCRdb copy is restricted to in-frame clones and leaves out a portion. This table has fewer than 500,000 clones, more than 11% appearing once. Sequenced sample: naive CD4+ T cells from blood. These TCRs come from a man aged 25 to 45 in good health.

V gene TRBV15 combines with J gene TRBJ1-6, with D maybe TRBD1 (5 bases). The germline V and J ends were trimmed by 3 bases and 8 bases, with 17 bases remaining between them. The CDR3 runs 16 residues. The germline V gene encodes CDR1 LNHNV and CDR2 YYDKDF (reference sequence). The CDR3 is CATSRVREGFYSPLHF. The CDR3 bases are TGTGCCACCAGCAGGGTCAGAGAGGGGTTTTATTCACCCCTCCACTTT.

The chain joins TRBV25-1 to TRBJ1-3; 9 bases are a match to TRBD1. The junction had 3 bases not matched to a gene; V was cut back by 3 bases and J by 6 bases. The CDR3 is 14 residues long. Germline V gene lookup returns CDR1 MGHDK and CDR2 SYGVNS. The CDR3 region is CASSETGGLNTIYF. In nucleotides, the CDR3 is TGTGCCAGCAGTGAGACAGGGGGACTAAACACCATATATTTT.

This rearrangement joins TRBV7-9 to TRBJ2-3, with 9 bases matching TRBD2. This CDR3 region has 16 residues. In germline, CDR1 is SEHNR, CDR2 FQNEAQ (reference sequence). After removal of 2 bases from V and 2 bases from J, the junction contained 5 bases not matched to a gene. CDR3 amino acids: CASSLNSGGTTDTQYF. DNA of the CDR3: TGTGCCAGCAGCTTAAACAGCGGGGGGACCACAGATACGCAGTATTTT.

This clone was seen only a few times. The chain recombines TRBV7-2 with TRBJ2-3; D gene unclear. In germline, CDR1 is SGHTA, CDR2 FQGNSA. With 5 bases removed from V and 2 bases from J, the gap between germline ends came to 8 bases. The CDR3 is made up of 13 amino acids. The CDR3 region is CASSRPHTDTQYF. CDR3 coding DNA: TGTGCCAGCAGCCGACCACACACAGATACGCAGTATTTT.

The CDR3 region is CASSLVGQGAYEQYV. The CDR3 region has the DNA TGTGCCAGCAGCTTAGTTGGACAGGGGGCTTACGAGCAGTACGTC. V gene TRBV7-2 combines with J gene TRBJ2-7, with TRBD1 matching over 11 bases. The CDR3 has 15 residues. In germline, CDR1 is SGHTA, CDR2 FQGNSA. Trimming took 1 base from V and 4 from J; bases not matched to a gene: 3.

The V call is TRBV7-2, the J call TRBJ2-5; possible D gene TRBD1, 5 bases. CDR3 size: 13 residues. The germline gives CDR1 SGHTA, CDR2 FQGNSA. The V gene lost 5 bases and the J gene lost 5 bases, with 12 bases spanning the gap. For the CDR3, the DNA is TGTGCCAGCAGCGAGACCTACAGGGAGACCCAGTACTTC. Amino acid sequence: CASSETYRETQYF.

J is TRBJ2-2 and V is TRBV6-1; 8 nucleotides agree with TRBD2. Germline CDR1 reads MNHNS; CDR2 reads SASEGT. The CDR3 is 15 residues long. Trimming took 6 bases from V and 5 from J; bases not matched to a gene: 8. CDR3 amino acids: CASSREGQWTGELFF. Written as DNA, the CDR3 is TGTGCCAGCAGCCGGGAGGGCCAGTGGACCGGGGAGCTGTTTTTT.